This T cell receptor (beta chain) was obtained from a study of OX40 agonist ivuxolimab in advanced cancers. Whole-study context: Cancers in dose escalation were hepatocellular, melanoma, renal cell and head and neck. A partial response was reached by three patients: one with hepatocellular carcinoma and two with cutaneous melanoma.

This clone was seen just once. The antigen is undetermined. Study conclusions and caveats: Relative to CD4+, CD8+ T cells held more expanded clones on average. Clonal expansion was among the lowest in partial responders at 0.1-3.0 mg/kg, especially CD8+.

CDR1 is KGHSH and CDR2 is LQKENI in the germline V gene. The V gene lost 2 bases and the J gene lost 0 bases, with 13 bases spanning the gap. The CDR3 has 17 amino acids. Here immunoSEQ multiplex PCR was the method, and the copy in TCRdb shows in-frame clones only, minus some. The sample lists about 90,000 clones; around 90% were seen once. The genes are TRBV18 and TRBJ2-2, with a tentative D call TRBD1 (5 bases). This TCR derives from an adult with an advanced solid tumor such as melanoma, head and neck, liver or kidney cancer. The sequencing used CD4+ or CD8+ T cells sorted from blood, collected in a trial of the OX40 agonist ivuxolimab. The CDR3 DNA follows: TGTGCCAGCTCACCATCGGACGGACACCCGAACACCGGGGAGCTGTTTTTT. Protein product: CASSPSDGHPNTGELFF.